Each of the 10 T cell receptor beta chains below was sequenced from the same sample in a study of beta chain features in type 1 diabetes. The study reverse transcribed the entire isolated RNA, so it sequenced expressed TCRB transcripts. Sequencing used immunoSEQ multiplex PCR; TCRdb keeps in-frame clones, though not all of them. The data show some 410,000 clones, roughly 11% seen once. The sequenced sample was naive CD4+ T cells from blood. Receptor source: a woman aged 18-29 years in good health.

This clone occurred a few times. J is TRBJ2-1 and V is TRBV2; 8 nucleotides line up with TRBD1. Germline CDR1 and CDR2: SNHLY and FYNNEI. The CDR3 extends over 11 amino acids. V gave up 3 bases and J gave up 15 bases; unmatched junction bases: 4. The CDR3: CASSETGVGFF. CDR3 DNA sequence: TGTGCCAGCAGTGAGACAGGGGTCGGGTTCTTC. The whole variable domain, remainder taken from reference TRBV2 and TRBJ2-1, is EPEVTQTPSHQVTQMGQEVILRCVPISNHLYFYWYRQILGQKVEFLVSFYNNEISEKSEIFDDQFSVERPDGSNFTLKIRSTKLEDSAMYFCASSETGVGFFGPGTRLTVL.

This CDR3 reads CASSLTKVAGYFKGETQYF. The CDR3 bases are TGTGCCAGCAGCCTAACTAAAGTAGCGGGATACTTTAAGGGGGAGACCCAGTACTTC. This chain connects TRBV7-2 to TRBJ2-5; 8 bases agree with TRBD2. There are 19 residues in the CDR3. Germline trimming cut 5 bases from V and 5 bases from J; bases unmatched to any gene: 22. In germline, CDR1 is SGHTA, CDR2 FQGNSA.

This clone has only a few counts. The chain carries TRBV19 and TRBJ2-5; 15 nucleotides line up with TRBD2. The ends lost 4 bases at V and 5 bases at J; junction bases unmatched: 8. This CDR3 comprises 17 residues. Germline V gene sequence: CDR1 LNHDA, CDR2 SQIVND (reference sequence). The CDR3 DNA follows: TGTGCCAGTAGTAAAAAAGGGACTAGCGGGAGGATGGAGACCCAGTACTTC. Its translation: CASSKKGTSGRMETQYF.

A few counts support this clone. V and J are TRBV9 and TRBJ2-3; 8 bases agree with TRBD1. V was clipped by 3 bases and J by 4 bases; unmatched bases: 7. Germline V CDR1 and CDR2: SGDLS, YYNGEE. The CDR3 runs to 15 residues. The CDR3 sequence: CASSGRGQGADTQYF. The CDR3 DNA follows: TGTGCCAGCAGCGGCAGAGGACAGGGCGCAGATACGCAGTATTTT.

The chain has TRBV7-9 and TRBJ2-6, with 8 bases aligning to TRBD1. The CDR3 runs 15 residues. Unmatched junction bases numbered 6, after V lost 5 bases and J lost 6 bases. Germline assignment: CDR1 SEHNR and CDR2 FQNEAQ (reference sequence). The CDR3 here is CASSPRQGMANVLTF. The CDR3 coding sequence is TGTGCCAGCAGCCCTAGACAGGGGATGGCCAACGTCCTGACTTTC.

Regarding this clone: With a much larger clone just one base away, this may be a read error. Other DNA sequences in this specimen translate into the identical CDR3. This sequence joins TRBV5-4 and TRBJ2-5; unclear D gene. Deletions cut 2 bases from V and 1 base from J, with 0 bases between. The CDR3 has 11 residues. CDR1 is SGHNT, CDR2 YYREEE, per germline (reference sequence). CDR3 loop: CASSFQETQYF. CDR3 bases: TGTGCCAGCAGCTTCCAAGAGACCCAGTACTTC.

The chain combines TRBV7-2 with TRBJ2-3, with 9 nucleotides matching TRBD2. CDR3 length equals 17 residues. Germline V gives CDR1 SGHTA, CDR2 FQGNSA. V shed 1 base, J shed 1 base, and the junction held 6 bases outside the gene matches. The CDR3 sequence: CASSLVSSGVGTDTQYF. The CDR3 bases are TGTGCCAGCAGCTTAGTTTCTAGCGGGGTCGGCACAGATACGCAGTATTTT.

V and J are TRBV5-6 and TRBJ1-2; D uncertain. CDR1 and CDR2 from the germline V gene are SGHDT and YYEEEE. The V and J ends lost 4 bases and 4 bases respectively, with 17 bases between them. This CDR3 has 15 residues. CDR3 sequence (DNA): TGTGCCAGCAGCCCAAAAGGACGACTGGCCTATGGCTACACCTTC. Residues: CASSPKGRLAYGYTF. Full variable domain (outside the CDR3, taken from reference TRBV5-6 and TRBJ1-2): DAGVTQSPTHLIKTRGQQVTLRCSPKSGHDTVSWYQQALGQGPQFIFQYYEEEERQRGNFPDRFSGHQFPNYSSELNVNALLLGDSALYLCASSPKGRLAYGYTFGSGTRLTVV.

This clone has just a few counts. The chain carries TRBV5-1 and TRBJ1-1; 7 positions agree with TRBD1. Germline-derived CDR1 and CDR2 are SGHRS and YFSETQ. CDR3 size: 15 residues. V lost 4 bases and J lost 5; bases outside the gene matches: 11. This CDR3 reads CASSLRQGGRTEAFF. The CDR3 region has the DNA TGCGCCAGCAGCCTACGACAGGGAGGGAGAACTGAAGCTTTCTTT.

The rearrangement uses TRBV27 and TRBJ1-5; possibly TRBD1 for D (5 bases). From germline, CDR1 is MNHEY and CDR2 SMNVEV (reference sequence). The CDR3 covers 15 residues. Trimming took 4 bases from V and 2 from J, leaving 12 bases between them. Here the CDR3 DNA reads TGTGCCAGCAGTTCAAGACGAGGGGGCAATCAGCCCCAGCATTTT. Translating gives CASSSRRGGNQPQHF.